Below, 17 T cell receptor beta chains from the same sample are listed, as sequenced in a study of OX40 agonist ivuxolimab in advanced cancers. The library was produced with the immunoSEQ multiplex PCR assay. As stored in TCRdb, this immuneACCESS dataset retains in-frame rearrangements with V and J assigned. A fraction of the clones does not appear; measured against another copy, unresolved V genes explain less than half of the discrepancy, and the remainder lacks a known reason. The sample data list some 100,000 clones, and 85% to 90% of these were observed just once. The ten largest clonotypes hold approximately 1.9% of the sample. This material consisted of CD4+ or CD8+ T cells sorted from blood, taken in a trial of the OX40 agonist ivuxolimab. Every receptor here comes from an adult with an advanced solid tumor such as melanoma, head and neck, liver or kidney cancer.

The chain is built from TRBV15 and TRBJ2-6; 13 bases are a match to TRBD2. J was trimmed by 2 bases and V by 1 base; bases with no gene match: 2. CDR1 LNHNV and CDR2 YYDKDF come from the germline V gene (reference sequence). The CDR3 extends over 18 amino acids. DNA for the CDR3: TGTGCCACCAGCAGAGGTGGGACTAGCGGGACTGGGGCCAACGTCCTGACTTTC. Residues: CATSRGGTSGTGANVLTF.

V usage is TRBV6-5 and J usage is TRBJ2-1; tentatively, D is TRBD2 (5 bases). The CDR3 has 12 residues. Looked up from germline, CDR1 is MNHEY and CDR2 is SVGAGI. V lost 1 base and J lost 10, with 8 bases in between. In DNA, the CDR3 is TGTGCCAGCAGTTACTGGACGGGGGAGCAGTTCTTC. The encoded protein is CASSYWTGEQFF.

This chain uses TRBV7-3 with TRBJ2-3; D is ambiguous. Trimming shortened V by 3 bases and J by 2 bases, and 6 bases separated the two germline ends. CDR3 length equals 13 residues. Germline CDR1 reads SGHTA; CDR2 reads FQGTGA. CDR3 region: CASSFAYTDTQYF. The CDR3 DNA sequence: TGTGCCAGCAGCTTCGCTTACACAGATACGCAGTATTTT.

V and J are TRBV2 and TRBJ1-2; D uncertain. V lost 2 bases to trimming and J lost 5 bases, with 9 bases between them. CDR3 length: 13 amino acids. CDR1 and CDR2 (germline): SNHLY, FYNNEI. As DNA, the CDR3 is TGTGCCAGCAGTGAAAGCGCCCTTTATGGCTACACCTTC. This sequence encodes CASSESALYGYTF. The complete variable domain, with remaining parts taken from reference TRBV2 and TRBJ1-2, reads EPEVTQTPSHQVTQMGQEVILRCVPISNHLYFYWYRQILGQKVEFLVSFYNNEISEKSEIFDDQFSVERPDGSNFTLKIRSTKLEDSAMYFCASSESALYGYTFGSGTRLTVV.

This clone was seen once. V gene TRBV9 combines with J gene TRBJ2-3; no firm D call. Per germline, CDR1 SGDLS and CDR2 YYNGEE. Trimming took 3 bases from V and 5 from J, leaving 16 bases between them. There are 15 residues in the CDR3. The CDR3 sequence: CASSARGPSEDTQYF. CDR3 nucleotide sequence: TGTGCCAGCAGCGCTAGAGGACCCTCCGAAGATACGCAGTATTTT.

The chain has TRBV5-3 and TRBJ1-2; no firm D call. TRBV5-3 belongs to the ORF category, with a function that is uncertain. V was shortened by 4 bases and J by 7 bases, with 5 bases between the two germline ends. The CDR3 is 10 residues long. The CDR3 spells CARSEGGYTF. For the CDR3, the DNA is TGTGCCAGAAGCGAGGGTGGCTACACCTTC.

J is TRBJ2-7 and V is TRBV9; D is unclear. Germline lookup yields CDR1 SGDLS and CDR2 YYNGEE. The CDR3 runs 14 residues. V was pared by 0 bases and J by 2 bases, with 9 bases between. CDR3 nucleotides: TGTGCCAGCAGCGTAGGAGGCGGCCCCTACGAGCAGTACTTC. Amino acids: CASSVGGGPYEQYF.

The CDR3 loop reads CASSAGKTSGAQETQYF. The CDR3 DNA sequence: TGTGCCAGCAGCGCAGGTAAGACTAGCGGGGCACAAGAGACCCAGTACTTC. V and J are TRBV7-3 and TRBJ2-5; 11 positions match TRBD2. The germline CDR1 and CDR2 sequences are SGHTA and FQGTGA. The junction had 10 bases not matched to a gene; V was cut back by 5 bases and J by 2 bases. The CDR3 contains 17 residues.

The CDR3: CASSWAGSNTGELFF. DNA of the CDR3: TGTGCCAGCAGTTGGGCGGGTTCGAACACCGGGGAGCTGTTTTTT. The rearrangement uses TRBV5-5 and TRBJ2-2; D is perhaps TRBD2 (5 bases). Trimming took 5 bases from V and 0 from J, leaving 11 bases between them. The CDR3 sequence is 15 residues long. Germline-derived CDR1 and CDR2 are SGHKS and YYEKEE (reference sequence).

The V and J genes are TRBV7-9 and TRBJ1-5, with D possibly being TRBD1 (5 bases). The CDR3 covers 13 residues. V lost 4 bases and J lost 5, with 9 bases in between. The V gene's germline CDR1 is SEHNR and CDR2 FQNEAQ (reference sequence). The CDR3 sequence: CASSSGRDQPQHF. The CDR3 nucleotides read TGTGCCAGCAGCTCCGGCAGGGATCAGCCCCAGCATTTT.

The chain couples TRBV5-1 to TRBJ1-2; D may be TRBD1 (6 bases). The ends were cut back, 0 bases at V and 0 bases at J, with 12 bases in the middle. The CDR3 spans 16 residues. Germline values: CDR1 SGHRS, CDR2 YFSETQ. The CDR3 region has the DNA TGCGCCAGCAGCTTGGGAATAGGGGGGCCTAACTATGGCTACACCTTC. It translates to CASSLGIGGPNYGYTF.

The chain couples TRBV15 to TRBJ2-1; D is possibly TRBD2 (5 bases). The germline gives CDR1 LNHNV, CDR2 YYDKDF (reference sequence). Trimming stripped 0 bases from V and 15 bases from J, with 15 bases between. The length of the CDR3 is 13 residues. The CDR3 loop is CATSREKASWPFF. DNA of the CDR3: TGTGCCACCAGCAGAGAGAAAGCTAGCTGGCCGTTCTTC.

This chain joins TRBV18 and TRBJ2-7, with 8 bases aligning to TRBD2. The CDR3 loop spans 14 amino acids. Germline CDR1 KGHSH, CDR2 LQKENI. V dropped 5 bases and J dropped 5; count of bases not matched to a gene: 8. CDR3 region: CASSAGLEVDEQYF. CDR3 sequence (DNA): TGTGCCAGCTCAGCGGGACTAGAGGTTGACGAGCAGTACTTC.

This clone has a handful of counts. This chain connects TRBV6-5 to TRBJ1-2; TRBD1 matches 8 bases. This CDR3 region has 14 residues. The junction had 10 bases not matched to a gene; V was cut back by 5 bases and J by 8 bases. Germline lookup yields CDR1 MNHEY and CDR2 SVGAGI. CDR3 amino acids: CASSKTGAGGGYTF. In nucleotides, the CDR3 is TGTGCCAGCAGTAAGACAGGGGCAGGAGGGGGCTACACCTTC.

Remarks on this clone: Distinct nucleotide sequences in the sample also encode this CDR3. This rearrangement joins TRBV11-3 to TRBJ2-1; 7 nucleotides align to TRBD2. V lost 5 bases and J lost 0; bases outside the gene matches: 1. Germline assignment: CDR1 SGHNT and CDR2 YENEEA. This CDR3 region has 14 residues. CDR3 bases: TGTGCCAGCAGCCCGGGGGGCTCCTACAATGAGCAGTTCTTC. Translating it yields CASSPGGSYNEQFF.

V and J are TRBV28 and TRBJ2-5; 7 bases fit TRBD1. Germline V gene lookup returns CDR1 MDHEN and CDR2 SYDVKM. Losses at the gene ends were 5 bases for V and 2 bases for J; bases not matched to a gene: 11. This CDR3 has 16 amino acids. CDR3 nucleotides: TGTGCCAGCAGTCCCAAGGGGGCCGTACGGCAAGAGACCCAGTACTTC. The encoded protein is CASSPKGAVRQETQYF.

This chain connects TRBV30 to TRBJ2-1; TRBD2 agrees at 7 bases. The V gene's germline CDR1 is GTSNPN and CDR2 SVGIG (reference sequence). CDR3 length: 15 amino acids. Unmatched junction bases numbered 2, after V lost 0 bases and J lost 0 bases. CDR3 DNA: TGTGCCTGGAGTGTACGCGGGAGCTCCTACAATGAGCAGTTCTTC. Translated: CAWSVRGSSYNEQFF.